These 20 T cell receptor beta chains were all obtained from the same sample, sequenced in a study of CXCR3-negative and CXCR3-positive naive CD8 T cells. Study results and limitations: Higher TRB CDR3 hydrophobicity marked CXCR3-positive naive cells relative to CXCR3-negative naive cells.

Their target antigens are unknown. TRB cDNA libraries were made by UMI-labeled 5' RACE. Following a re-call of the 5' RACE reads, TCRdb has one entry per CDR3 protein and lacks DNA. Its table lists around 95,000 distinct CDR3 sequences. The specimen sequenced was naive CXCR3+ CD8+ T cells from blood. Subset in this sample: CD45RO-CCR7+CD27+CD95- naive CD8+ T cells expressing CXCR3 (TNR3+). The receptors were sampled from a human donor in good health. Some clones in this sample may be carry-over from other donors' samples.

CDR3 residues: CASSYGGLNNEQFF. The chain carries TRBV6-5 and TRBJ2-1; checking the TCRdb D call of TRBD2 is not possible without DNA. CDR1 and CDR2 (germline): MNHEY, SVGAGI. The CDR3 contains 14 residues.

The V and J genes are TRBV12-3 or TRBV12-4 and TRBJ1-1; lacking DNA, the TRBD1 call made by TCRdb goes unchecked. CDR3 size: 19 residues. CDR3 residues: CASSLPLGQGALDGTEAFF.

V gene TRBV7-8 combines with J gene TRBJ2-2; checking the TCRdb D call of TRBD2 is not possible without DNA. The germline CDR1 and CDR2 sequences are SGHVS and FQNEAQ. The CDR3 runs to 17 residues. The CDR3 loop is CASGGLAGPANTGELFF.

The chain's CDR3 is CASSPGVKGAYEQYF. This chain connects TRBV7-7 to TRBJ2-7; TCRdb's D call, TRBD1, is unchecked because there is no DNA. Per the germline V gene, CDR1 is SSHAT and CDR2 is FNYEAQ (reference sequence). This CDR3 has 15 residues.

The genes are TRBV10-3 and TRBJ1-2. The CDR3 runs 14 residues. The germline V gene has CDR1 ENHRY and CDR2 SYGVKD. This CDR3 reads CAISSGPTNYGYTF.

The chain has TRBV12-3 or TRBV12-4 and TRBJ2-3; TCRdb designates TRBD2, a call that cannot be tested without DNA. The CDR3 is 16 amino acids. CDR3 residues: CAGSLFRTSSTDTQYF.

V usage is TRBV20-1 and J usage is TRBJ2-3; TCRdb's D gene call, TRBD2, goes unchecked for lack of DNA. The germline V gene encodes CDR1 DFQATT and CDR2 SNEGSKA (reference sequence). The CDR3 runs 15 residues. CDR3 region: CSARDPLAGADTQYF.

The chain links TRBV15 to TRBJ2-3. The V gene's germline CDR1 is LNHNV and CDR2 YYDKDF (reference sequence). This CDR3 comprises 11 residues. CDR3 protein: CATSRADTQYF.

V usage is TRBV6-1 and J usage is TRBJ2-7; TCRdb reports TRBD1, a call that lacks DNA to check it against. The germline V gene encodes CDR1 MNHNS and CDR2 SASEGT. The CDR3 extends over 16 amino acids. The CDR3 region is CASTLTGTGGSYEQYF.

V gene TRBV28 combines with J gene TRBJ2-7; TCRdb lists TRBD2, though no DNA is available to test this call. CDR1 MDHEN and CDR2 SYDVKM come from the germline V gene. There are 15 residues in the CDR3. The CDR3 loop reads CASSYGLAGNYEQYF.

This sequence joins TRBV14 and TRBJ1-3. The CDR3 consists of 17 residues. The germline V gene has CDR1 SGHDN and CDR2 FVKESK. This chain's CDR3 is CASSQDLQTYSGNTIYF.

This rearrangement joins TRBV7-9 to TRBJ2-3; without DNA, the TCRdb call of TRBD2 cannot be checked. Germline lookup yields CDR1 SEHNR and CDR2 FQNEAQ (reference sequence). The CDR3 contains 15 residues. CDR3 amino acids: CASSLTIAGSDTQYF.

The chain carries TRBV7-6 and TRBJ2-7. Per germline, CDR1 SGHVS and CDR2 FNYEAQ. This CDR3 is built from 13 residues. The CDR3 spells CASSPDDRYEQYF.

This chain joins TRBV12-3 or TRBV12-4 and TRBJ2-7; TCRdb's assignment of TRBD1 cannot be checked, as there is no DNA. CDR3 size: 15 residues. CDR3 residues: CASSLGTGVFYEQYF.

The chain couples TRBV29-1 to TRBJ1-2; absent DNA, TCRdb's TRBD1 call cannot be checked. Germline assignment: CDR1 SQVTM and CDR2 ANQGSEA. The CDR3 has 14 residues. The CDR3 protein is CSVEEPGGSYGYTF.

CDR3 in amino acids: CSVETANTGELFF. The rearrangement joins TRBV29-1 to TRBJ2-2. The CDR3 has 13 amino acids. Germline lookup yields CDR1 SQVTM and CDR2 ANQGSEA.

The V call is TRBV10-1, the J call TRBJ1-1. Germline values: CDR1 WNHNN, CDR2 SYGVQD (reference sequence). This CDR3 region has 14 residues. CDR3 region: CASSLGPGNTEAFF.

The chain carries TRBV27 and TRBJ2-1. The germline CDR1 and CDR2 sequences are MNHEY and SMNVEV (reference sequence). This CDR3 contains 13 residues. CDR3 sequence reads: CASSLSTNNEQFF.

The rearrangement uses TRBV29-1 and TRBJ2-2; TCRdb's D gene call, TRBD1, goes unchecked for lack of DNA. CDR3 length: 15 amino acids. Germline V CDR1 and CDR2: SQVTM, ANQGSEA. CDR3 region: CSVEFPGTNTGELFF.

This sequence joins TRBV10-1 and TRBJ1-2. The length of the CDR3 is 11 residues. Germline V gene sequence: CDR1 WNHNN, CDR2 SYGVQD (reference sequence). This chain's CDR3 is CASSEVYGYTF.